The clone carrying this T cell receptor beta chain appeared once. Germline V gene data show CDR1 as LGHDT and CDR2 as YNNKEL (reference sequence). Between the trimmed V and J ends, which lost 1 base and 4 bases, there was a span of 7 bases. This CDR3 has 13 residues. The data are from a study of blood T cell repertoires in COVID-19. TCRdb's table, derived via immunoSEQ multiplex PCR, lists solely in-frame clones and lacks some. The sample includes some 230,000 clones, approximately 78% seen only once; the top ten take around 8%. The TCR sequence derives from a woman of 80 years or more with COVID-19, enrolled during active disease. The chain joins TRBV3-1 (or the pseudogene TRBV3-2) to TRBJ1-2; D perhaps matches TRBD1 (5 bases). The specimen sequenced was peripheral blood. The CDR3 coding sequence is TGTGCCAGCAGCCAAGGACAGAGCTATGGCTACACCTTC. Amino acids: CASSQGQSYGYTF.